This TCR beta chain was identified in a study of T-cell reconstitution after alpha-beta-depleted transplantation in children. The V and J ends lost 1 base and 7 bases respectively, with 10 bases between them. Germline assignment: CDR1 MNHEY and CDR2 SVGAGI. CDR3 length: 14 amino acids. Preparing the TCRbeta library involved the use of unique molecular identifiers. TCRdb analysed the PCR reads with MiXCR anew, one entry per CDR3 protein. The sample contains approximately 350,000 distinct CDR3 sequences, 10% to 15% of which appear only once. The TCR sequence derives from a human donor who donated a stem cell graft to a child with Fanconi anemia. The source material was PBMCs, sampled from the stem cell graft. V usage is TRBV6-5 and J usage is TRBJ2-2, with D tentatively TRBD2 (5 bases). This CDR3 is CASSYFGENGELFF. The CDR3 region has the DNA TGTGCCAGCAGTTACTTCGGGGAGAACGGGGAGCTGTTTTTT.